These 6 T cell receptor beta chains share one sample of origin, sequenced in a study of post-analysis software for immune sequencing data. Unique molecular identifiers tagged the TCR beta cDNA libraries. MiXCR was run by TCRdb on the PCR reads, yielding one entry per CDR3 protein. The repertoire consists of hundreds of thousands of distinct CDR3 sequences, with about 40% occurring once and the leading ten covering around 4.7%. Study results and limitations: Included in a set of roughly 5 TRBV segments more frequent in patients than controls were TRBV5-6, TRBV5-1 and TRBV20-1.

These TCRs' antigens remain unknown. The material sequenced was blood. The source is a girl aged 10 to 17 with multiple sclerosis.

The V and J genes are TRBV2 and TRBJ2-1; tentatively, D is TRBD2 (7 bases). Trimming removed 5 bases at V and 7 bases at J, with 15 bases between. Germline CDR1 SNHLY, CDR2 FYNNEI. The length of the CDR3 is 14 residues. CDR3 sequence (DNA): TGTGCCAGCAGTCCACGGGGGGCATCGAATGAGCAGTTCTTC. Protein: CASSPRGASNEQFF.

About this clonotype: Given a much more abundant clone one base away, this may be a read error. The genes are TRBV5-1 and TRBJ2-7; TRBD1 matches at 8 bases. J lost 5 bases, V lost 7 bases, and 8 bases had no gene match. Germline CDR1 and CDR2: SGHRS and YFSETQ. The CDR3 is 13 amino acids. CDR3 loop: CASGVGQADEQYF. CDR3 in DNA: TGCGCCAGCGGCGTGGGACAGGCGGACGAGCAGTACTTC. Based on the CDR3 plus reference TRBV5-1 and TRBJ2-7, the full variable domain is KAGVTQTPRYLIKTRGQQVTLSCSPISGHRSVSWYQQTPGQGLQFLFEYFSETQRNKGNFPGRFSGRQFSNSRSEMNVSTLELGDSALYLCASGVGQADEQYFGPGTRLTVT.

This clonotype has just a few counts. The genes are TRBV5-1 and TRBJ1-3; weak D call: TRBD1 (6 bases). The CDR3 covers 20 residues. The germline CDR1 and CDR2 sequences are SGHRS and YFSETQ. The ends were cut back, 4 bases at V and 0 bases at J, with 26 bases in the middle. The CDR3 sequence is CASSPQSRGVLRDSGNTIYF. CDR3 coding DNA: TGCGCCAGCAGCCCCCAGAGCAGGGGCGTTCTGAGGGACTCTGGAAACACCATATATTTT.

CDR3 DNA: TGTGCCAGCAGCACCGAGGGGACAGGGGCAATCAATGAGCAGTACTTC. It codes for CASSTEGTGAINEQYF. The chain links TRBV7-9 to TRBJ2-7; 10 bases line up with TRBD1. This CDR3 spans 16 amino acids. V trimming: 5 bases; J trimming: 7 bases; junction bases outside the gene matches: 14. CDR1 is SEHNR and CDR2 is FQNEAQ in the germline V gene (reference sequence).

This chain joins TRBV10-3 and TRBJ2-7, with D possibly being TRBD1 (5 bases). In germline, CDR1 is ENHRY, CDR2 SYGVKD. There are 13 residues in the CDR3. Trimming removed 11 bases from V and 1 base from J, with 15 bases in between. The CDR3 nucleotides read TGTGCCGTTAGGACACCCCTATCCTACGAGCAGTACTTC. Translated, it gives CAVRTPLSYEQYF.

This clonotype was recorded only once. This clone may be a read error of a much larger clone one base away. This CDR3 fails to terminate in the conserved phenylalanine or tryptophan, so it likely reflects a read error. The chain employs TRBV6-6 and TRBJ1-5; TRBD1 matches 10 bases. This CDR3 comprises 16 residues. Trimming at V came to 5 bases and at J to 6 bases, leaving 10 bases not matched to a gene. Germline V gives CDR1 MNHNY, CDR2 SVGAGI (reference sequence). This chain's CDR3 is CASSNPGTGDSQPQHV. For the CDR3, the DNA is TGTGCCAGCAGTAACCCCGGGACAGGGGACAGTCAGCCCCAGCATGTT.